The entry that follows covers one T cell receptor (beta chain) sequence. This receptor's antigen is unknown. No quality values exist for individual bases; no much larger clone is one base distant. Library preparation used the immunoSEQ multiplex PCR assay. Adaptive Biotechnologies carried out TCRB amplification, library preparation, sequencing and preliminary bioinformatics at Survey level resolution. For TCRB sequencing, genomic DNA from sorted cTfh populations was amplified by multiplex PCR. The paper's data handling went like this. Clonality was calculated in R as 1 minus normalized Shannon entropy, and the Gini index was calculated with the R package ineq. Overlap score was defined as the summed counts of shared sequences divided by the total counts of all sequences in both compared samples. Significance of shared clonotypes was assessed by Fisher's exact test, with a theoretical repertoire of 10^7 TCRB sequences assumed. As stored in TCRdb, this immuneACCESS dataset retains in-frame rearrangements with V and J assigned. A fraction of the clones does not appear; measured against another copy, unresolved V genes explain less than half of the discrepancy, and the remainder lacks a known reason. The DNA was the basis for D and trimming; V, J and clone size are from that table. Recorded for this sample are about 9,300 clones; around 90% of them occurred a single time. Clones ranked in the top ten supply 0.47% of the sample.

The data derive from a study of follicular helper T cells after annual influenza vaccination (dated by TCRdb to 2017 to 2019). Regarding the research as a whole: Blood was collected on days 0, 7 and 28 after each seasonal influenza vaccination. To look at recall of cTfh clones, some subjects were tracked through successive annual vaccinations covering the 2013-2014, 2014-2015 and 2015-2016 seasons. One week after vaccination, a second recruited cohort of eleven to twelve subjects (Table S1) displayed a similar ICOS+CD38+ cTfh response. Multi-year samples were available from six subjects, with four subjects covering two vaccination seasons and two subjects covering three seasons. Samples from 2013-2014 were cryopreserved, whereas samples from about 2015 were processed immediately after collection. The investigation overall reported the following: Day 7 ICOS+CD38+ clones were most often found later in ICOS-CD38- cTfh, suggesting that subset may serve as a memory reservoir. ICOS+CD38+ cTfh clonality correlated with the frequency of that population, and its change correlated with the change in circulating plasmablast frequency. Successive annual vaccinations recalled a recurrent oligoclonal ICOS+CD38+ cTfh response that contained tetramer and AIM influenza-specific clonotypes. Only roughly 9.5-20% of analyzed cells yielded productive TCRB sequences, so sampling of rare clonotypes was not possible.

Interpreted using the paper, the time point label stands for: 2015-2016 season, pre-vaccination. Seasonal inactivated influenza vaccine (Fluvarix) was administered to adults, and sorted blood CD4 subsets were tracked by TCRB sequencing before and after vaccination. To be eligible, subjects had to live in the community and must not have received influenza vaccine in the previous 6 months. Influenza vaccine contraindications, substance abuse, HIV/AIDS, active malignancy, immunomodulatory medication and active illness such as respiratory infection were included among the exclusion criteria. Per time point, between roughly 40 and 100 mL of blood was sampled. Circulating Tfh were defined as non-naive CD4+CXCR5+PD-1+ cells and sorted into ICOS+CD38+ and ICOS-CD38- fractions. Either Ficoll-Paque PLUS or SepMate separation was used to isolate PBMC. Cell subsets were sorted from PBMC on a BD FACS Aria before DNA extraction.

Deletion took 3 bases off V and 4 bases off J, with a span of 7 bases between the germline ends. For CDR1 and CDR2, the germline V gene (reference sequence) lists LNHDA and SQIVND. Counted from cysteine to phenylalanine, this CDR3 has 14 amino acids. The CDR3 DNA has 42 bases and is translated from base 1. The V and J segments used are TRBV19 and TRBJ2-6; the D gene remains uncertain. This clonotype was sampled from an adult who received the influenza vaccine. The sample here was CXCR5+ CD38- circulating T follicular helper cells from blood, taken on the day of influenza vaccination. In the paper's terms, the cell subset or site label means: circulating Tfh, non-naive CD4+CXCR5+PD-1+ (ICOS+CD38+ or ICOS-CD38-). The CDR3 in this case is CASSIESGANVLTF. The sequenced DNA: TGTGCCAGTAGTATTGAGTCCGGGGCCAACGTCCTGACTTTC.